Here is one T cell receptor beta chain with its context. Its specificity is not known. V shed 6 bases, J shed 0 bases, and the junction held 2 bases outside the gene matches. CDR3 length equals 13 residues. Germline CDR1 KGHSH, CDR2 LQKENI. RNA amounts of roughly 0.45 to 1 ug underwent reverse transcription with random hexamers. The authors amplified TCR beta CDR3 across 54 Vbeta and 13 Jbeta using immunoSEQ multiplex PCR. TCRdb called the immunoSEQ multiplex PCR reads again in MiXCR, with one record for every CDR3 protein. The data show roughly 150,000 distinct CDR3 sequences, with under 97% seen just once and 0.065% to 0.095% held by the top ten. This record belongs to a study of CD8 T cells in Susac syndrome. Study-wide results and limits: The CD4+ T cell repertoire of patients with Susac syndrome showed no detectable clonal expansion.

The sequence was collected from a human donor with Susac syndrome. The chain employs TRBV18 and TRBJ2-7, with 7 bases identical to TRBD1. Sequencing was done on a sample of CD4+ T cells from PBMCs. The CDR3 sequence: CASSRDSSYEQYF. CDR3 coding DNA: TGTGCCAGCTCCCGGGACAGCTCCTACGAGCAGTACTTC. The whole variable domain, remainder taken from reference TRBV18 and TRBJ2-7, is NAGVMQNPRHLVRRRGQEARLRCSPMKGHSHVYWYRQLPEEGLKFMVYLQKENIIDESGMPKERFSAEFPKEGPSILRIQQVVRGDSAAYFCASSRDSSYEQYFGPGTRLTVT.